Sequencing of this T cell receptor (beta chain) was carried out in a study of T cells in narcolepsy. In the study overall: Donors had narcolepsy type 1 or type 2, or were healthy controls.

Study-wide results and limits: Autoreactive HCRT-specific and TRIB2-specific clonotypes were marked in same-patient CSF-versus-blood CD4+ comparisons. Autoreactive clone sequences were missing from some blood memory CD4+ repertoires. Healthy controls reportedly lacked the autoreactive clonotypes serially found in patients' blood.

TCRdb keeps only in-frame clones here, not all; method: immunoSEQ multiplex PCR. The sample records roughly 16,000 clones, over 75% being singletons. Points on this clone: Antigen: not known.

Germline assignment: CDR1 SGHRS and CDR2 YFSETQ. The CDR3 sequence is 13 residues long. V was clipped by 4 bases and J by 7 bases; unmatched bases: 4. Sequenced sample: memory (CD45RA-) CD4+ T cells from blood. This TCR came from a human donor in good health. This rearrangement joins TRBV5-1 to TRBJ2-2, with TRBD1 matching over 7 bases. CDR3 DNA: TGCGCCAGCAGCGTGAGACAGGGCGGGGAGCTGTTTTTT. Translated, it gives CASSVRQGGELFF.